Below, one TCR beta chain is given with its context. The antigen remains unidentified. V lost 2 bases and J lost 9; bases outside the gene matches: 12. Germline CDR1 is SGHNT and CDR2 is YENEEA. This CDR3 spans 15 amino acids. Via MiXCR, TCRdb re-called the 5' RACE reads, giving one row per CDR3 protein. The sample has hundreds of thousands of distinct CDR3 sequences, roughly a fifth seen once. These data belong to a study of T-cell memory formation after mild COVID-19. Background on the study: TCR clustering was largely donor specific. Study-wide points: Later expanders leaned CD4+, whereas clones that contracted between day 15 and 85 were balanced CD4/CD8.

This chain uses TRBV11-3 with TRBJ1-1; 7 nucleotides align to TRBD1. The sequencing input was PBMCs or a T cell subset sorted from them (not recorded which). This clonotype was obtained from an adult woman who had mild COVID-19 (a few samples of this study predate the infection). Cell type and time point are not known. The CDR3: CASSLRRRGDFKAFF. The CDR3 DNA is TGTGCCAGCAGCTTAAGACGCAGGGGGGACTTCAAAGCTTTCTTT.